The text below deals with one T cell receptor (beta chain). The antigen is unknown. These data belong to a study of cytomegalovirus exposure and HLA in healthy donors. Overall study results and limits: In a later analysis, TCR beta V- and J-gene trimming was associated with a missense DCLRE1C variant.

Trimming left V 3 bases short and J 5 bases short, with 16 bases between. CDR1 SGHVS and CDR2 FQNEAQ come from the germline V gene. The CDR3 spans 15 residues. 13 Jbeta primers and 60 Vbeta primers were used for the PCR. Clones were sequenced by immunoSEQ multiplex PCR, and TCRdb holds only the in-frame ones, with some missing. The profile shows fewer than 75,000 clones, 75% of them singletons. The sequence derives from a man between 65 and 85 years old in good health and CMV-seronegative. The sample consisted of PBMCs. V is TRBV7-8 and J is TRBJ1-2, with a tentative D call TRBD1 (5 bases). The CDR3 is CASSFGARGAYGYTF. In nucleotides, the CDR3 is TGTGCCAGCAGCTTTGGCGCCCGCGGGGCTTATGGCTACACCTTC.